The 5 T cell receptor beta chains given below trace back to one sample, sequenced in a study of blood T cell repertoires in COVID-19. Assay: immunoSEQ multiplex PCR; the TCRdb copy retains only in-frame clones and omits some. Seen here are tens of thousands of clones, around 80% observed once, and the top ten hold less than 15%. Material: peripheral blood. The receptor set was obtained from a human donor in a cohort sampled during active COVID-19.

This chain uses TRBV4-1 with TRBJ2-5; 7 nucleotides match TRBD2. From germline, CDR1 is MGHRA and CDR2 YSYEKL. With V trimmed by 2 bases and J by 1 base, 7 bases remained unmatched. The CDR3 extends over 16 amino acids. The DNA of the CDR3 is TGCGCCAGCAGCCAAACGGGAGGTGGTCCCCAAGAGACCCAGTACTTC. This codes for CASSQTGGGPQETQYF.

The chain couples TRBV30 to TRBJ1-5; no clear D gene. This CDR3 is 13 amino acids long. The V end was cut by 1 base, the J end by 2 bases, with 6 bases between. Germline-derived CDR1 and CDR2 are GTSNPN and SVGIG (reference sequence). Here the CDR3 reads CAWSGQGNQPQHF. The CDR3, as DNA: TGTGCCTGGAGTGGGCAGGGCAATCAGCCCCAGCATTTT.

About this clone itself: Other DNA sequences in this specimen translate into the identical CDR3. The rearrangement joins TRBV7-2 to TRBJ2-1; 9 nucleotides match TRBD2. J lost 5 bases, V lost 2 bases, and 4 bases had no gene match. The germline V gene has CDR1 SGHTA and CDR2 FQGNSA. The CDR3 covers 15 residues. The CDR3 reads CASSLTSGRHNEQFF. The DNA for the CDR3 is TGTGCCAGCAGCTTAACTAGCGGGCGGCACAATGAGCAGTTCTTC.

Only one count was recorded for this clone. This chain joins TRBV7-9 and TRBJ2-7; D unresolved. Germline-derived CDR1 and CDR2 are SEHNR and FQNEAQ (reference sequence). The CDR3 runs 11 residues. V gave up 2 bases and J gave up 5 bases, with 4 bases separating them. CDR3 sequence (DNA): TGTGCCAGCAGCTTAACGGACGAGCAGTACTTC. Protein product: CASSLTDEQYF.

The DNA of the CDR3 is TGTGCCAGCAGTTCAGTTATGAACTCACCCCTCCACTTT. Protein product: CASSSVMNSPLHF. J is TRBJ1-6 and V is TRBV6-5; no firm D call. Trimming stripped 4 bases from V and 10 bases from J, with 11 bases between. Germline loops: CDR1 MNHEY, CDR2 SVGAGI. The CDR3 runs to 13 residues.